This T cell receptor (beta chain) is from a study of blood T cells in healthy people across ages (dated by TCRdb to 2013 to 2016). With respect to the entire study: In model experiments, roughly one uniquely barcoded TCR beta cDNA molecule per two T cells was captured by template switching. Using the same blood draw, the study looked at two additional independent replicas of 1 million unique cDNA reads for two donors, one aged 18 to 29 and the other aged 80 or older. To track age-related changes in TCR beta repertoire diversity, the study relied on deep sequencing normalized with unique cDNA molecular identifiers. To avoid experimental bias, donors of different ages were distributed randomly across sequencing lanes. Four age groups were formed from the donors: young (average about 15 years), middle-aged (just under 40), aged (62) and long-lived (less than 85). Broader findings and caveats from the paper: A strong correlation was found between observed TCR beta diversity and the percentage of naive T cells measured by flow cytometry. Estimates of total diversity from one million sequenced T cells were regarded as lower bounds and underestimates. Compared with the aged group, the long-lived group had more naive CD4+ T cells, fewer expanded clones and increased TCR diversity, suggesting age selection. Observed TCR beta diversity per million T cells fell roughly linearly with age, and a significant reduction was already apparent by age about 43. Donor CMV infection status was unknown, potentially confounding age-related changes in expanded clonotypes. Because profiling used bulk unsorted PBMCs, naive and antigen-experienced compartments could not be compared conclusively.

The table lists this clonotype with a few counts. The target of this receptor is not known. There are no base qualities to consult, and no much larger clone falls within one base. The CDR3 measures 16 amino acids from cysteine to phenylalanine. Only the CDR3 portion is preserved as DNA: 48 bases, with reading frame beginning at the first base. Between the V and J ends, shortened by 0 bases and 2 bases respectively, the junction contains 13 bases. CDR1 and CDR2, per the germline V gene (reference sequence), are PRHDT and FYEKMQ. The donors were roughly 38 Caucasian individuals from Russia, aged roughly 6 to 100 years, who were systemically healthy. Around 9.8 milliliters of peripheral blood were collected from each donor into EDTA-treated Vacutainer tubes. PBMCs were isolated by Ficoll-Paque density-gradient centrifugation, with at least 6 million obtained per sample. Trizol reagent was used to extract total RNA from the PBMCs, yielding at least 6 micrograms per sample. Naive CD45RAhigh/CD27high T cell percentages were measured by flow cytometry on a PBMC aliquot from every donor.

Library prep was done by 5' RACE. Sequencing used an Illumina HiSeq 2500. A second PCR of roughly 7 to 11 cycles was performed with a sample-barcoded 5' primer and a J-beta primer mix. A template-switch 5' adaptor carrying 12 random nucleotides introduced a unique molecular identifier onto each TCR beta cDNA molecule. At least 2.5 million CDR3-containing paired-end reads were obtained from each sample. First-strand cDNA synthesis was performed from all RNA using the Mint cDNA synthesis kit, with priming by a TRBC-specific oligonucleotide. Following uracil-DNA glycosylase treatment, all cDNA underwent a first 18-cycle PCR with the universal primers M1SS and BC2_uni_R. Per the authors' processing: Normalization of each sample was performed by random selection of 1 million high-quality reads, each carrying a distinct molecular identifier. Reads sharing molecular identifiers were discarded rather than binned into consensus sequences. MiTCR, with a Q25 quality threshold and the strictest error-elimination algorithm, was used for CDR3 identification, clonotype clustering and error correction. A nonparametric unseen species model with Euler transformation was used to estimate a lower bound on total TCR beta diversity. TCRdb passed the public sequencing reads through fastp at Q25 and MiXCR, retaining productive beta sequences. Rows are combined by CDR3 protein, so each entry shows the most common genes and DNA. These V and J calls derive from TCRdb rather than the authors' analysis. Present in this sample are around 1,600,000 distinct CDR3 sequences, approximately 39% of which were seen just once. Together, the top ten hold about 4% of the sample.

The chain links TRBV13 with TRBJ1-2; TRBD1 could be the D gene, as 6 bases match. This TCR came from a woman aged 18 to 35 in good health. What was sequenced was blood. The DNA reads as follows: TGTGCCAGCAGCTTAGGTGGGGACATTTCAAACTATGGCTACACCTTC. This encodes CASSLGGDISNYGYTF.